This entry lists 32 T cell receptor beta chains sequenced from one sample in a study of CD8 T cells in Susac syndrome. When the RNA was reverse transcribed, random hexamers were used with an input of about 0.5 to 1 ug. From the immunoSEQ multiplex PCR reads, TCRdb called clonotypes with MiXCR, one entry per CDR3 protein. The repertoire holds tens of thousands of distinct CDR3 sequences, with about 95% as singletons. The sequenced sample was CD8+ T cells from PBMCs. The receptors shown here come from a human donor with multiple sclerosis.

The chain recombines TRBV13 with TRBJ1-4, with D unresolved. The germline V gene encodes CDR1 PRHDT and CDR2 FYEKMQ (reference sequence). This CDR3 region has 11 residues. Trimming pared 5 bases from V and 7 bases from J, leaving 5 bases between. The CDR3 DNA sequence: TGTGCCAGCAGCCAAGGTGAAAAACTGTTTTTT. Translating it yields CASSQGEKLFF.

The chain employs TRBV29-1 and TRBJ1-2; D might be TRBD1 (6 bases). The CDR3 covers 12 residues. Trimming took off 7 bases at V and 8 bases at J, with 17 bases between the two ends. Germline V CDR1 and CDR2: SQVTM, ANQGSEA. CDR3 coding DNA: TGCAGCGGCGAACAGGGAAGCGGCGGCTACACCTTC. Residues: CSGEQGSGGYTF.

This rearrangement joins TRBV28 to TRBJ2-1, with unresolved D. The V end was cut by 10 bases, the J end by 5 bases, with 12 bases between. In germline, CDR1 is MDHEN, CDR2 SYDVKM. This CDR3 contains 12 residues. The CDR3 here is CAICRANNEQFF. In DNA form, the CDR3 reads TGTGCCATCTGCCGGGCTAACAATGAGCAGTTCTTC.

This clonotype was seen more than once but under ten times. V and J are TRBV6-1 and TRBJ2-5; no firm D call. The CDR3 loop spans 12 amino acids. The V end was cut by 4 bases, the J end by 4 bases, with 7 bases between. Looked up from germline, CDR1 is MNHNS and CDR2 is SASEGT. The CDR3, as DNA: TGTGCCAGCAGTGGACGTCGAGAGACCCAGTACTTC. This encodes CASSGRRETQYF.

The chain joins TRBV9 to TRBJ1-2; D gene uncertain. The CDR3 loop spans 15 amino acids. V was cut by 0 bases and J by 6 bases, with 15 bases left in between. CDR1 is SGDLS and CDR2 is YYNGEE in the germline V gene. In DNA, the CDR3 is TGTGCCAGCAGCGTAGGGGCAGGATGGAAGGATGGCTACACCTTC. Encoded protein: CASSVGAGWKDGYTF.

The chain couples TRBV5-1 to TRBJ2-5; TRBD1 is a possible D gene (6 bases). Germline lookup yields CDR1 SGHRS and CDR2 YFSETQ. The CDR3 extends over 13 amino acids. The V end lost 3 bases, the J end lost 2 bases, and 8 bases lay between the germline ends. The DNA of the CDR3 is TGCGCCAGCAGCTACGGACAGCAAGAGACCCAGTACTTC. Amino acids: CASSYGQQETQYF.

This clonotype was observed once. V usage is TRBV2 and J usage is TRBJ1-5; D not certain. The V gene lost 1 base and the J gene lost 0 bases, with 7 bases spanning the gap. Germline CDR1 is SNHLY and CDR2 is FYNNEI. The CDR3 spans 15 residues. The CDR3: CASSEGTVSNQPQHF. Written as DNA, the CDR3 is TGTGCCAGCAGTGAAGGAACGGTTAGCAATCAGCCCCAGCATTTT.

The chain carries TRBV29-1 and TRBJ2-7; 11 bases match TRBD2. With 6 bases clipped from V and 2 bases from J, the junction kept 6 bases outside the gene matches. This CDR3 comprises 14 residues. The germline V gene has CDR1 SQVTM and CDR2 ANQGSEA. Written as DNA, the CDR3 is TGCAGCGTCCAACGACTAGCGGGACCCTACGAGCAGTACTTC. Translating it yields CSVQRLAGPYEQYF.

Here the CDR3 reads CASSEPGQGFSTNEKLFF. For the CDR3, the DNA is TGTGCCAGCAGTGAGCCAGGACAGGGATTTTCAACTAATGAAAAACTGTTTTTT. The chain employs TRBV25-1 and TRBJ1-4; TRBD1 agrees at 8 bases. This CDR3 region has 18 residues. Trimming at V came to 3 bases and at J to 0 bases, leaving 9 bases not matched to a gene. Germline CDR1 reads MGHDK; CDR2 reads SYGVNS.

This chain connects TRBV4-1 to TRBJ1-1; D is perhaps TRBD1 (5 bases). The CDR3 runs to 15 residues. The V end lost 1 base, the J end lost 1 base, and 10 bases lay between the germline ends. The germline CDR1 and CDR2 sequences are MGHRA and YSYEKL. CDR3 protein: CASSQAEGQNTEAFF. In DNA form, the CDR3 reads TGCGCCAGCAGCCAAGCAGAGGGGCAGAACACTGAAGCTTTCTTT.

The chain uses TRBV12-3 or TRBV12-4 and TRBJ2-3, with D perhaps matching TRBD1 (6 bases). Trimming removed 3 bases from V and 2 bases from J, with 18 bases in between. This CDR3 is 17 amino acids long. CDR3 sequence reads: CASSLSAGQTNTDTQYF. CDR3 nucleotides: TGTGCCAGCAGTTTGTCCGCAGGACAGACGAACACAGATACGCAGTATTTT.

V usage is TRBV7-9 and J usage is TRBJ1-2; maybe TRBD1 (5 bases). From germline, CDR1 is SEHNR and CDR2 FQNEAQ (reference sequence). V lost 4 bases and J lost 0, with 18 bases in between. CDR3 size: 17 residues. In DNA form, the CDR3 reads TGTGCCAGCAGCTCCACTGACGACAGTCCCTCTAACTATGGCTACACCTTC. This gives the protein CASSSTDDSPSNYGYTF.

This chain links TRBV27 with TRBJ2-7; 12 bases align to TRBD2. Germline assignment: CDR1 MNHEY and CDR2 SMNVEV (reference sequence). With V trimmed by 3 bases and J by 6 bases, 6 bases remained unmatched. The CDR3 spans 15 residues. Written as DNA, the CDR3 is TGTGCCAGCAGTTTCCAGACTAGCGGGAGCGCCGAGCAGTACTTC. This translates into CASSFQTSGSAEQYF.

The rearrangement uses TRBV6-2 or TRBV6-3 and TRBJ2-3; 7 bases map to TRBD1. This CDR3 spans 14 amino acids. The junction had 4 bases not matched to a gene; V was cut back by 2 bases and J by 5 bases. Germline V CDR1 and CDR2: MNHEY, SVGEGT. The CDR3 DNA follows: TGTGCCAGCAGTTACAGGGGGCTAGGAGATACGCAGTATTTT. Protein sequence: CASSYRGLGDTQYF.

The rearrangement uses TRBV5-1 and TRBJ2-2; 7 nucleotides match TRBD1. J was trimmed by 3 bases and V by 5 bases; bases with no gene match: 4. The CDR3 contains 14 residues. The germline gives CDR1 SGHRS, CDR2 YFSETQ. The CDR3 DNA reads as TGCGCCAGCAGACAGGGGCGGTACACCGGGGAGCTGTTTTTT. It translates to CASRQGRYTGELFF.

This rearrangement joins TRBV12-3 or TRBV12-4 to TRBJ2-1, with 7 bases fitting TRBD2. The CDR3 runs 11 residues. The trim removed 6 bases at V and 10 bases at J, leaving 3 bases unmatched. The CDR3 DNA reads as TGTGCCAGCAGCCCAGCGGGGGAGCAGTTCTTC. It codes for CASSPAGEQFF.

For the CDR3, the DNA is TGCAGCGTTGATCCCGGGACAGGGCGGAACGAGCAGTACTTC. Translation: CSVDPGTGRNEQYF. The chain carries TRBV29-1 and TRBJ2-7; TRBD1 matches 9 bases. Germline V CDR1 and CDR2: SQVTM, ANQGSEA. Trimming took 3 bases from V and 5 from J; bases not matched to a gene: 8. CDR3 size: 14 residues.

The CDR3 region is CATRQRDTINEQFF. CDR3 in DNA: TGTGCCACCAGGCAGCGGGACACGATCAATGAGCAGTTCTTC. The chain carries TRBV15 and TRBJ2-1, with a possible D match to TRBD2 (7 bases). This CDR3 comprises 14 residues. Germline V gene lookup returns CDR1 LNHNV and CDR2 YYDKDF (reference sequence). V was clipped by 6 bases and J by 6 bases, with 15 bases between them.

CDR3 sequence (DNA): TGCAGCGTTGAAGATCAGGGGGCAGGCCGGGAGCAGTACTTC. Protein product: CSVEDQGAGREQYF. The rearrangement links TRBV29-1 to TRBJ2-7; TRBD1 matches at 8 bases. The V segment lost 0 bases and the J segment 7 bases; nucleotides outside the gene matches: 8. The CDR3 sequence is 14 residues long. In germline, CDR1 is SQVTM, CDR2 ANQGSEA.

DNA for the CDR3: TGCGCCAGCAGCTACACGATAGTTGGCGAGCAGTACTTC. This encodes CASSYTIVGEQYF. The chain recombines TRBV5-1 with TRBJ2-7; D is uncertain. With 3 bases removed from V and 6 bases from J, the gap between germline ends came to 13 bases. Germline V gives CDR1 SGHRS, CDR2 YFSETQ. The CDR3 sequence is 13 residues long.

Of note for this clonotype: The junction and the germline gene differ at one end; a read error may be behind it. The V call is TRBV5-1, the J call TRBJ2-7; D call uncertain. Germline V gene data show CDR1 as SGHRS and CDR2 as YFSETQ. There are 13 residues in the CDR3. CDR3 amino acids: CASSLAGTYEQYF. In DNA, the CDR3 is TGTGCCAGCAGTTTAGCCGGTACCTACGAGCAGTACTTC. The variable domain in full, completed from reference TRBV5-1 and TRBJ2-7, reads KAGVTQTPRYLIKTRGQQVTLSCSPISGHRSVSWYQQTPGQGLQFLFEYFSETQRNKGNFPGRFSGRQFSNSRSEMNVSTLELGDSALYLCASSLAGTYEQYFGPGTRLTVT.

Only one count was recorded for this clonotype. This chain links TRBV27 with TRBJ1-1; no clear D gene. Per germline, CDR1 MNHEY and CDR2 SMNVEV (reference sequence). CDR3 length: 13 amino acids. V was clipped by 3 bases and J by 2 bases, with 7 bases between them. For the CDR3, the DNA is TGTGCCAGCAGTTTTTCAGTCAACACTGAAGCTTTCTTT. It encodes CASSFSVNTEAFF.

This sequence joins TRBV7-9 and TRBJ2-3, with TRBD2 matching over 10 bases. This CDR3 has 16 residues. Germline values: CDR1 SEHNR, CDR2 FQNEAQ (reference sequence). V gave up 4 bases and J gave up 1 base; unmatched junction bases: 5. The CDR3 DNA is TGTGCCAGCAGCTCAATTGGGACTAGCGGCACAGATACGCAGTATTTT. Translated, it gives CASSSIGTSGTDTQYF.

The chain couples TRBV7-9 to TRBJ1-3; D not resolved. The CDR3 runs to 14 residues. Trimming cost V 5 bases and J 4 bases, with 12 bases left between them. Germline CDR1 reads SEHNR; CDR2 reads FQNEAQ (reference sequence). The CDR3 sequence: CASSGRTLGNTIYF. The CDR3 nucleotides are TGTGCCAGCAGCGGGAGGACTCTCGGAAACACCATATATTTT.

The chain has TRBV29-1 and TRBJ1-2; weak D call: TRBD1 (5 bases). Germline CDR1 reads SQVTM; CDR2 reads ANQGSEA. The CDR3 spans 11 residues. The ends were cut back, 6 bases at V and 14 bases at J, with 19 bases in the middle. The CDR3 is CSVWGSVTVTF. In DNA, the CDR3 is TGCAGCGTGTGGGGGTCCGTGACCGTGACCTTC.

The rearrangement links TRBV30 to TRBJ1-1, with no clear D. V was clipped by 2 bases and J by 0 bases, with 10 bases between them. This CDR3 region has 14 residues. Germline CDR1 GTSNPN, CDR2 SVGIG (reference sequence). The CDR3 DNA sequence: TGTGCCTGGAGTCCCAACTTTATGAACACTGAAGCTTTCTTT. Encoded protein: CAWSPNFMNTEAFF.

J is TRBJ1-1 and V is TRBV3-1; D remains unclear. This CDR3 is 17 amino acids long. The germline gives CDR1 LGHDT, CDR2 YNNKEL (reference sequence). The germline V and J ends were trimmed by 4 bases and 1 base, with 19 bases remaining between them. The CDR3 bases are TGTGCCAGCAGCCGGCGCTGGACCGTATCCCCGAACACTGAAGCTTTCTTT. It is translated as CASSRRWTVSPNTEAFF.

The chain recombines TRBV7-9 with TRBJ1-1; D not certain. CDR1 and CDR2 (germline): SEHNR, FQNEAQ (reference sequence). Trimming left V 6 bases short and J 0 bases short, with 11 bases between. The CDR3 has 14 residues. CDR3 amino acids: CASRRVALNTEAFF. Here the CDR3 DNA reads TGTGCCAGCAGGCGCGTAGCGCTGAACACTGAAGCTTTCTTT.

The chain has TRBV9 and TRBJ2-1, with 7 bases identical to TRBD2. The V gene end was trimmed by 0 bases and the J gene end by 9 bases; junction bases not matched to a gene: 18. CDR1 and CDR2 (germline): SGDLS, YYNGEE. This CDR3 region has 18 residues. The CDR3 DNA follows: TGTGCCAGCAGCGTAGCTACTGAGAAGCGGGGAGCGTCGGGTGAGCAGTTCTTC. Protein sequence: CASSVATEKRGASGEQFF.

V and J are TRBV15 and TRBJ2-6, with no clear D. Germline values: CDR1 LNHNV, CDR2 YYDKDF (reference sequence). CDR3 size: 16 residues. V was clipped by 5 bases and J by 2 bases, with 13 bases between them. CDR3 amino acids: CATSLYEDPGANVLTF. CDR3 DNA: TGTGCCACCAGCCTATATGAAGACCCTGGGGCCAACGTCCTGACTTTC.

The gene calls are TRBV6-5 and TRBJ1-2; D is unclear. V was pared by 2 bases and J by 6 bases, with 10 bases between. The CDR3 length is 13 residues. Germline V gene data show CDR1 as MNHEY and CDR2 as SVGAGI. The DNA of the CDR3 is TGTGCCAGCAGTTACGACGGCGGAGATGGCTACACCTTC. It yields the protein CASSYDGGDGYTF.

V gene TRBV2 combines with J gene TRBJ2-2; D uncertain. The CDR3 length is 15 residues. Germline assignment: CDR1 SNHLY and CDR2 FYNNEI. V was trimmed by 6 bases and J by 0 bases, leaving 11 bases between them. The CDR3 spells CASSLDTTNTGELFF. CDR3 coding DNA: TGTGCCAGCAGCCTAGACACAACGAACACCGGGGAGCTGTTTTTT.